The 11 T cell receptor beta chains in this list originate from one sample, sequenced in a study of T cell responses to AZD1222 COVID-19 vaccine (dated by TCRdb to 2020 to 2023). In light of the paper, this sample's time point label describes: baseline before first vaccination. Library creation used the immunoSEQ multiplex PCR assay. Not all clones reach the TCRdb copy of this immuneACCESS table, which keeps in-frame sequences only. Checked studies attribute under half of the gap to unresolved V genes and leave the rest unexplained. For this sample the table gives about 140,000 clones, of which around 88% were detected only once. Around 3.3% of the sample comes from the top ten. Sequenced material: peripheral blood, taken on day 0 of AZD1222 vaccination. The receptors originated from an adult in good health.

The chain recombines TRBV4-1 with TRBJ1-1; TRBD1 might be the D (5 bases). Per germline, CDR1 MGHRA and CDR2 YSYEKL. V was clipped by 1 base and J by 3 bases, with 12 bases between them. The CDR3 extends over 15 amino acids. CDR3 sequence reads: CASSQVQGLDTEAFF. The CDR3 DNA sequence: TGCGCCAGCAGCCAAGTCCAGGGATTAGACACTGAAGCTTTCTTT.

The chain links TRBV7-2 to TRBJ2-7, with TRBD2 matching over 13 bases. CDR3 length equals 17 residues. CDR1 is SGHTA and CDR2 is FQGNSA in the germline V gene. CDR3 DNA: TGTGCGACCAACCATGTCGGGACTAGCGGGATGAGCTACGAGCAGTACTTC. It translates to CATNHVGTSGMSYEQYF.

This chain connects TRBV27 to TRBJ1-5; D call uncertain. V lost 2 bases, J lost 5 bases, and 10 bases lay in between. This CDR3 contains 14 residues. In germline, CDR1 is MNHEY, CDR2 SMNVEV (reference sequence). The CDR3 sequence: CASSLDGVYQPQHF. CDR3 DNA: TGTGCCAGCAGTTTAGACGGGGTTTATCAGCCCCAGCATTTT.

This sequence joins TRBV7-9 and TRBJ1-2, with TRBD1 as a possible D gene (5 bases). There are 12 residues in the CDR3. V was cut by 5 bases and J by 7 bases, with 11 bases left in between. Germline V CDR1 and CDR2: SEHNR, FQNEAQ (reference sequence). The CDR3 DNA reads TGTGCCAGCAGCCCCCAGGGCTCTGGCTACACCTTC. It translates to CASSPQGSGYTF.

This rearrangement joins TRBV29-1 to TRBJ2-7; maybe TRBD1 (6 bases). V gave up 6 bases and J gave up 1 base, with 22 bases separating them. The CDR3 has 16 amino acids. Germline V gene sequence: CDR1 SQVTM, CDR2 ANQGSEA. The CDR3 loop reads CSVRSRGGQPSYEQYF. The CDR3 DNA reads as TGCAGCGTCCGGTCCCGAGGGGGACAACCATCCTACGAGCAGTACTTC.

The chain recombines TRBV28 with TRBJ2-7, with 7 bases lining up with TRBD2. Per the germline V gene, CDR1 is MDHEN and CDR2 is SYDVKM. The V and J ends lost 4 bases and 2 bases, in that order; junction bases with no gene match: 5. The CDR3 consists of 14 residues. The CDR3 loop is CASSSGTTTYEQYF. CDR3 nucleotide sequence: TGTGCCAGCAGTTCCGGGACTACCACCTACGAGCAGTACTTC. The full variable domain, in which reference TRBV28 and TRBJ2-7 provide the parts outside the CDR3, is DVKVTQSSRYLVKRTGEKVFLECVQDMDHENMFWYRQDPGLGLRLIYFSYDVKMKEKGDIPEGYSVSREKKERFSLILESASTNQTSMYLCASSSGTTTYEQYFGPGTRLTVT.

The chain employs TRBV7-2 and TRBJ2-7; 11 nucleotides agree with TRBD2. J gave up 3 bases and V 5 bases, and 6 bases lay outside the gene matches. Looked up from germline, CDR1 is SGHTA and CDR2 is FQGNSA. The CDR3 has 15 amino acids. The CDR3: CASSLWTSGYYEQYF. The CDR3 DNA follows: TGTGCCAGCAGCCTCTGGACTAGCGGGTACTACGAGCAGTACTTC.

This clone was recorded once. V gene TRBV12-3 or TRBV12-4 combines with J gene TRBJ1-1; D is undetermined. CDR3 size: 13 residues. V was cut by 7 bases and J by 7 bases, with 16 bases left in between. CDR3 bases: TGTGCCAGCAAGTGGGAGGTTGGAAATGAAGCTTTCTTT. Protein sequence: CASKWEVGNEAFF.

In this sample, this clone turned up once. The chain is built from TRBV6-5 and TRBJ1-5; the match to TRBD1 covers 7 bases. Germline V gene data show CDR1 as MNHEY and CDR2 as SVGAGI. The length of the CDR3 is 14 residues. Losses at the gene ends were 6 bases for V and 4 bases for J; bases not matched to a gene: 6. CDR3 region: CASSPDRVNQPQHF. CDR3 nucleotides: TGTGCCAGCAGCCCCGACAGGGTAAATCAGCCCCAGCATTTT.

The V call is TRBV30, the J call TRBJ1-1; D uncertain. CDR3 length: 12 residues. The germline V gene has CDR1 GTSNPN and CDR2 SVGIG (reference sequence). Deletions cut 7 bases from V and 2 bases from J, with 11 bases between. CDR3: CAFRLANTEAFF. The CDR3 bases are TGTGCCTTCCGGCTAGCTAACACTGAAGCTTTCTTT. Variable domain in full (rest from reference TRBV30 and TRBJ1-1): SQTIHQWPATLVQPVGSPLSLECTVEGTSNPNLYWYRQAAGRGLQLLFYSVGIGQISSEVPQNLSASRPQDRQFILSSKKLLLSDSGFYLCAFRLANTEAFFGQGTRLTVV.

This clone has a single count. J is TRBJ1-6 and V is TRBV28; no clear D. V was pared by 7 bases and J by 0 bases, with 10 bases between. Germline V CDR1 and CDR2: MDHEN, SYDVKM. The CDR3 sequence is 15 residues long. The CDR3 here is CASKTPSSYNSPLHF. Written as DNA, the CDR3 is TGTGCCAGCAAAACACCGAGCTCCTATAATTCACCCCTCCACTTT.